The rows below give T cell receptor beta chains drawn from one sample of a study of blood T cell repertoires in COVID-19. Only in-frame clones appear in the TCRdb table, and some are missing; sequencing was by immunoSEQ multiplex PCR. The profile covers a few hundred thousand clones, with approximately 90% appearing a single time and more than 9% taken by the ten largest. Sequenced input: PBMCs or T cells enriched from blood (not recorded which). The receptors come from a woman in her late teens or twenties who had recovered from COVID-19. Each CDR3 is given with its conserved first and last residue. The order of the fields is J gene, clone size, D gene, V gene, CDR3 protein, CDR3 DNA. D genes are given only for firm matches. Clone size is stated in some rows and not others, as once, few, many or a class when expanded.

TRBJ2-1 . . TRBV5-4 CASSLIRSSYNEQFF TGTGCCAGCAGCTTGATCCGGAGCTCCTACAATGAGCAGTTCTTC
TRBJ1-2 . . TRBV28 CASSLGQNYGYTF TGTGCCAGCAGTTTAGGCCAGAACTATGGCTACACCTTC
TRBJ2-5 . . TRBV5-1 CASSSSRGDQETQYF TGCGCCAGCAGCTCCAGCAGGGGGGACCAAGAGACCCAGTACTTC
TRBJ1-2 . . TRBV5-4 CASSLAGSGLTYGYTF TGTGCCAGCAGCTTGGCCGGTTCAGGACTCACCTATGGCTACACCTTC
TRBJ1-1 . . TRBV7-9 CASSLGGFGGTEAFF TGTGCCAGCAGCTTAGGGGGTTTCGGAGGCACTGAAGCTTTCTTT
TRBJ2-1 . TRBD2 TRBV7-9 CASSLPASGRANEQFF TGTGCCAGCAGCTTACCGGCTAGCGGGAGGGCCAATGAGCAGTTCTTC
TRBJ2-2 . . TRBV4-1 CASSQDRRRTNTGELFF TGCGCCAGCAGCCAAGATCGACGGAGGACTAACACCGGGGAGCTGTTTTTT
TRBJ1-3 once . TRBV4-1 CASSLPSSGNTIYF TGCGCCAGCAGCCTACCGAGCTCTGGAAACACCATATATTTT
TRBJ2-7 . . TRBV29-1 CSVVLPGDEQYF TGCAGCGTTGTCCTACCGGGGGACGAGCAGTACTTC
TRBJ2-6 . . TRBV2 CASSGDYTGANVLTF TGTGCCAGCAGTGGCGACTATACTGGGGCCAACGTCCTGACTTTC
TRBJ1-6 . . TRBV28 CASSYRASRNSPLHF TGTGCCAGCAGTTACAGGGCATCCAGGAATTCACCCCTCCACTTT
TRBJ1-2 once . TRBV19 CATYDSSNYGYTF TGTGCCACCTACGACAGTTCTAACTATGGCTACACCTTC
TRBJ1-2 many TRBD1 TRBV29-1 CSAWTGGLKGYTF TGCAGCGCCTGGACAGGGGGCTTAAAGGGCTACACCTTC
TRBJ2-3 . . TRBV24-1 CATSQETDTQYF TGTGCCACCAGTCAAGAGACAGATACGCAGTATTTT
TRBJ1-1 . . TRBV2 CASTQVRGEAFF TGTGCCAGCACACAGGTCCGAGGTGAAGCTTTCTTT
TRBJ2-1 . . TRBV3-1/TRBV3-2 CASSQALENEQFF TGTGCCAGCAGCCAAGCCCTGGAGAATGAGCAGTTCTTC
TRBJ1-2 few . TRBV18 CASSPPEIYYGYTF TGTGCCAGCTCACCACCAGAGATCTACTATGGCTACACCTTC
TRBJ1-1 . TRBD1 TRBV27 CASRVADRENTEAFF TGTGCCAGCAGGGTGGCGGACAGGGAGAACACTGAAGCTTTCTTT
TRBJ1-5 once . TRBV4-1 CASSQDSGAQPQHF TGCGCCAGCAGCCAAGATAGCGGCGCGCAGCCCCAGCATTTT
TRBJ1-1 . . TRBV6-5 CASTYRTGNTEAFF TGTGCCAGCACTTATAGAACAGGGAACACTGAAGCTTTCTTT
TRBJ2-5 . TRBD2 TRBV10-1 CASSESKKGLAGGIETQYF TGCGCCAGCAGTGAGTCGAAAAAGGGACTAGCGGGAGGAATTGAGACCCAGTACTTC
TRBJ2-5 . . TRBV4-2 CASTMFGDTQETQYF TGTGCCAGTACGATGTTCGGGGACACACAAGAGACCCAGTACTTC
TRBJ2-1 once TRBD1 TRBV19 CASSRTGNNEQFF TGTGCCAGTAGTAGGACAGGGAACAATGAGCAGTTCTTC
TRBJ1-5 . . TRBV9 CASSPTGLINQPQHF TGTGCCAGCAGCCCGACGGGACTTATCAATCAGCCCCAGCATTTT
TRBJ2-1 . TRBD2 TRBV28 CASSLAGDLGNEQFF TGTGCCAGCAGTTTAGCGGGAGACCTGGGCAATGAGCAGTTCTTC
TRBJ2-1 . TRBD2 TRBV10-3 CAITSGIVYEQFF TGTGCCATTACTAGCGGGATAGTCTATGAGCAGTTCTTC
TRBJ1-2 . . TRBV19 CASSDQGNYGYTF TGTGCCAGTAGTGACCAGGGTAACTATGGCTACACCTTC
TRBJ1-2 . TRBD1 TRBV6-1 CASSEASGGAGGYTF TGTGCCAGCAGTGAAGCGTCAGGGGGCGCGGGTGGCTACACCTTC
TRBJ2-7 . TRBD1 TRBV7-9 CASSQQGLGEQYF TGTGCCAGCAGCCAACAGGGGTTGGGGGAGCAGTACTTC
TRBJ2-1 . . TRBV4-1 CASSQDLGSGWLVPSSYNEQFF TGCGCCAGCAGCCAAGATTTGGGTTCCGGTTGGCTAGTCCCGAGCTCCTACAATGAGCAGTTCTTC
TRBJ1-3 . . TRBV30 CAWSTGSSGNTIYF TGTGCCTGGAGTACAGGGAGCTCTGGAAACACCATATATTTT
TRBJ1-1 . . TRBV9 CASSVDGRSTSNTEAFF TGTGCCAGCAGCGTAGATGGCAGATCCACCTCGAACACTGAAGCTTTCTTT
TRBJ2-7 . TRBD2 TRBV18 CASSPNLAGVYEQYF TGTGCCAGCTCACCGAACCTAGCGGGAGTTTACGAGCAGTACTTC
TRBJ1-1 . . TRBV5-1 CASSPGGGNTEAFF TGCGCCAGCAGCCCTGGGGGCGGGAACACTGAAGCTTTCTTT
TRBJ2-1 . TRBD2 TRBV7-8 CASSNRGGLANEQFF TGTGCCAGCAGCAATAGAGGGGGACTAGCGAATGAGCAGTTCTTC
TRBJ1-2 . TRBD1 TRBV19 CASSGYGTVDYTF TGTGCCAGTAGTGGATACGGGACAGTAGACTACACCTTC
TRBJ2-5 . . TRBV5-1 CASAREGVETQYF TGCGCCAGCGCCCGAGAGGGGGTGGAGACCCAGTACTTC
TRBJ1-2 once TRBD1 TRBV19 CASMTGLSGYTF TGTGCCAGTATGACAGGGTTGTCCGGCTACACCTTC
TRBJ2-1 . TRBD2 TRBV6-5 CASSSRLAEQFF TGTGCCAGCAGTTCCCGACTAGCCGAGCAGTTCTTC
TRBJ2-1 few TRBD2 TRBV5-8 CASSLIQVAGGVYNEQFF TGTGCCAGCAGCTTGATACAGGTGGCCGGGGGGGTTTACAATGAGCAGTTCTTC
TRBJ2-1 . . TRBV7-3 CASSSEAGPYNEQFF TGTGCCAGCAGCTCCGAGGCGGGACCCTACAATGAGCAGTTCTTC
TRBJ1-2 . . TRBV29-1 CSVEALGANYGYTF TGCAGCGTTGAAGCCCTGGGGGCCAACTATGGCTACACCTTC
TRBJ1-2 once TRBD1 TRBV28 CASSLPRRTGVGYTF TGTGCCAGCAGTCTACCCCGTCGGACAGGAGTTGGCTACACCTTC
TRBJ1-3 once . TRBV11-2 CASSTIRGSGNTIYF TGTGCCAGCAGCACAATCAGGGGCTCTGGAAACACCATATATTTT
TRBJ2-3 . . TRBV11-2 CASSSPVADTQYF TGTGCCAGCAGCTCCCCGGTAGCAGATACGCAGTATTTT
TRBJ1-5 . . TRBV28 CASSSSAPDSAYSNQPQHF TGTGCCAGCAGTTCCTCCGCTCCGGACAGTGCTTATAGCAATCAGCCCCAGCATTTT
TRBJ1-6 . TRBD1 TRBV12-5 CASGLVPGGNSPLHF TGTGCTAGTGGTTTGGTTCCAGGGGGCAATTCACCCCTCCACTTT
TRBJ2-5 few TRBD2 TRBV27 CASTSGLGGQETQYF TGTGCCAGCACTTCTGGGTTGGGGGGGCAAGAGACCCAGTACTTC
TRBJ1-5 . . TRBV7-2 CASSSRQGNQPQHF TGTGCCAGCAGCTCTAGACAGGGCAATCAGCCCCAGCATTTT
TRBJ1-1 . TRBD1 TRBV28 CASRFPRGMNTEAFF TGTGCCAGCAGATTTCCCAGGGGGATGAACACTGAAGCTTTCTTT
TRBJ1-5 . . TRBV2 CASSEAVRGKQPQHF TGTGCCAGCAGTGAAGCGGTGAGGGGGAAACAGCCCCAGCATTTT
TRBJ1-1 few . TRBV6-1 CASSEWALRTENTEAFF TGTGCCAGCAGTGAATGGGCATTGAGGACAGAGAACACTGAAGCTTTCTTT
TRBJ1-1 . TRBD1 TRBV28 CASYYRTGWEAFF TGTGCCAGCTACTACCGGACAGGGTGGGAAGCTTTCTTT
TRBJ2-2 . TRBD1 TRBV5-1 CASSLAPVTGTTGELFF TGCGCCAGCAGCTTGGCCCCGGTGACAGGGACCACCGGGGAGCTGTTTTTT
TRBJ1-4 . TRBD1 TRBV5-5 CASSLGTGANEKLFF TGTGCCAGCAGCTTGGGCACAGGGGCTAATGAAAAACTGTTTTTT
TRBJ2-3 . TRBD1 TRBV5-1 CASSLVWTGQDTQYF TGCGCCAGCAGCTTGGTTTGGACAGGGCAAGATACGCAGTATTTT
TRBJ2-3 few TRBD2 TRBV29-1 CSAKAGLSTDTQYF TGCAGCGCCAAAGCGGGGCTCAGCACAGATACGCAGTATTTT
TRBJ1-5 . TRBD1 TRBV19 CASTSGDRGGQPQHF TGTGCCAGTACCTCGGGGGACAGGGGTGGTCAGCCCCAGCATTTT